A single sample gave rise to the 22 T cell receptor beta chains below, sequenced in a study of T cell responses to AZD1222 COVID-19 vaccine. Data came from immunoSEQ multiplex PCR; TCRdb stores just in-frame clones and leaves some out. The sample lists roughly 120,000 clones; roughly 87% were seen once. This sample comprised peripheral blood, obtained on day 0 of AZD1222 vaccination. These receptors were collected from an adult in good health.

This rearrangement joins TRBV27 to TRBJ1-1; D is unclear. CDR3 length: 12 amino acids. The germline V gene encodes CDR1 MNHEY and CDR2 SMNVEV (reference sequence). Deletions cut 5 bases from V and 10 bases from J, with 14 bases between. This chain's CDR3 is CASSASRGRAFF. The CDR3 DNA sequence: TGTGCCAGCAGTGCCTCGCGTGGAAGAGCTTTCTTT.

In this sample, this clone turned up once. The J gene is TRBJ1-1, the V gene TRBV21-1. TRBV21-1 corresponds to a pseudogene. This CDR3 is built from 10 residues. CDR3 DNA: TGTGCCAGCATCCTTACTGAAGCTTTCTTT. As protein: CASILTEAFF.

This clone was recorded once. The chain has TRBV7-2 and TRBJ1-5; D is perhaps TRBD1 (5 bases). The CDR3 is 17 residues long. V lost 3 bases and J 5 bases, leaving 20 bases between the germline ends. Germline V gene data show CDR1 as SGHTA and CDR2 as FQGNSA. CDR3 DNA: TGTGCCAGCAGCTTCCCCCGGGGGGGAGGGAGCGATCAGCCCCAGCATTTT. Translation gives CASSFPRGGGSDQPQHF. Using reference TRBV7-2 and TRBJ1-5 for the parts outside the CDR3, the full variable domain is GAGVSQSPSNKVTEKGKDVELRCDPISGHTALYWYRQSLGQGLEFLIYFQGNSAPDKSGLPSDRFSAERTGGSVSTLTIQRTQQEDSAVYLCASSFPRGGGSDQPQHFGDGTRLSIL.

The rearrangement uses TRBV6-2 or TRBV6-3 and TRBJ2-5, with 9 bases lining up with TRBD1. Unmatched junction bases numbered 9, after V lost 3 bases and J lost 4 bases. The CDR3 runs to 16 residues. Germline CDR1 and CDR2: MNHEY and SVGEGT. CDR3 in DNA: TGTGCCAGCAGTTATACGGACAGGGGAGGGTTAGAGACCCAGTACTTC. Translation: CASSYTDRGGLETQYF.

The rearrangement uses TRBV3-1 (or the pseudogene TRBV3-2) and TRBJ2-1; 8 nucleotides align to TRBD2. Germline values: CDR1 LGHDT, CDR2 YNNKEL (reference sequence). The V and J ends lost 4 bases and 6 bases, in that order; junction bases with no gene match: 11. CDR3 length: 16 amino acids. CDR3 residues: CASSLPGLVITNEQFF. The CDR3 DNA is TGTGCCAGCAGCCTTCCGGGACTAGTCATAACCAATGAGCAGTTCTTC.

CDR3 in amino acids: CASSVRGADTEAFF. CDR3 DNA: TGTGCCAGCAGCGTAAGGGGGGCGGACACTGAAGCTTTCTTT. The V call is TRBV9, the J call TRBJ1-1; D might be TRBD1 (6 bases). The CDR3 is 14 residues long. Germline CDR1 and CDR2: SGDLS and YYNGEE. V lost 1 base and J lost 3, with 10 bases in between.

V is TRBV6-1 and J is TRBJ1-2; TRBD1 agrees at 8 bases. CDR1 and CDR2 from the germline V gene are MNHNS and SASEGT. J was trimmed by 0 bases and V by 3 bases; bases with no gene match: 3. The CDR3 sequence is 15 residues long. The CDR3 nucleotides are TGTGCCAGCAGTGACAGGGGGCGTTCTAACTATGGCTACACCTTC. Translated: CASSDRGRSNYGYTF.

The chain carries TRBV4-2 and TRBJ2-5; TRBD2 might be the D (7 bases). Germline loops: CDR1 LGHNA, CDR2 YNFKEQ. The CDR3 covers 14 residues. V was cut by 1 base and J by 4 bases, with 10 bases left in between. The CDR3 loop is CASSQGGGGETQYF. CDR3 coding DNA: TGTGCCAGCAGCCAAGGCGGGGGCGGAGAGACCCAGTACTTC.

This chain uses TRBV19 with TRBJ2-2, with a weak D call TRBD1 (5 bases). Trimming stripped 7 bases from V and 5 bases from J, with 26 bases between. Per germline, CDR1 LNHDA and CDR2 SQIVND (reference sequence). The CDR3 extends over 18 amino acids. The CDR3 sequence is CASTPWAPGFVGTGELFF. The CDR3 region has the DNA TGTGCCAGTACCCCATGGGCCCCAGGGTTCGTTGGTACCGGGGAGCTGTTTTTT.

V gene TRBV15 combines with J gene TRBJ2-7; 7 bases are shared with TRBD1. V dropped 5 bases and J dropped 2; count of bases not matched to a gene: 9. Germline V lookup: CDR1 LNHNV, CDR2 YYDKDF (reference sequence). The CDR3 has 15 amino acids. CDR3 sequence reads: CATSLTTGVAYEQYF. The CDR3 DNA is TGTGCCACCAGCTTGACTACAGGGGTAGCCTACGAGCAGTACTTC.

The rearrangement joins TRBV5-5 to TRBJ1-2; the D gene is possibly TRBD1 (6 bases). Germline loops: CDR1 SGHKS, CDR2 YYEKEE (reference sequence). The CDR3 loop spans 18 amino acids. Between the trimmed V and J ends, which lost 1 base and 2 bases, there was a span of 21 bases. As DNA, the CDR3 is TGTGCCAGCAGCTTGAACAGGGCCTCCTCCCCTACCAACTATGGCTACACCTTC. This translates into CASSLNRASSPTNYGYTF.

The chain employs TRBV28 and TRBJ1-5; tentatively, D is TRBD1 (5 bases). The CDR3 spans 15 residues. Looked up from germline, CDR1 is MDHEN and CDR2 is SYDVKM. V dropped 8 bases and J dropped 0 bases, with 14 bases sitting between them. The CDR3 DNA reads TGTGCCAGCCGCCTGGGGGGGGTTAGCAATCAGCCCCAGCATTTT. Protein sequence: CASRLGGVSNQPQHF.

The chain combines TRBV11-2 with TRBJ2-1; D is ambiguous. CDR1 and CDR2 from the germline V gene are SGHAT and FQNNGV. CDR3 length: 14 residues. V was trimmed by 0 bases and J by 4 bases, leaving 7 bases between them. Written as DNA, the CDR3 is TGTGCCAGCAGCTTAGATCCCCAATACAATGAGCAGTTCTTC. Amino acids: CASSLDPQYNEQFF. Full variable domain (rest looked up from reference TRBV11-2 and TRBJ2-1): EAGVAQSPRYKIIEKRQSVAFWCNPISGHATLYWYQQILGQGPKLLIQFQNNGVVDDSQLPKDRFSAERLKGVDSTLKIQPAKLEDSAVYLCASSLDPQYNEQFFGPGTRLTVL.

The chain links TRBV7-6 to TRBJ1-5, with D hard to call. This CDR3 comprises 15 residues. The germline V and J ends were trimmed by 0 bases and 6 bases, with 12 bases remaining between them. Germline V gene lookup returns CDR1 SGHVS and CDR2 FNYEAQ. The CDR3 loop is CASSLARGVGQPQHF. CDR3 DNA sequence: TGTGCCAGCAGCTTAGCGCGGGGAGTGGGTCAGCCCCAGCATTTT.

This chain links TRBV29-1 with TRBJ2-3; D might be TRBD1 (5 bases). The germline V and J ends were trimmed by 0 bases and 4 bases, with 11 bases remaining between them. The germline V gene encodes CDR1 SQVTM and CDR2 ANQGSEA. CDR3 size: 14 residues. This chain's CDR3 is CSVEDTGVPDTQYF. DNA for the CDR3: TGCAGCGTTGAAGATACAGGTGTCCCAGATACGCAGTATTTT.

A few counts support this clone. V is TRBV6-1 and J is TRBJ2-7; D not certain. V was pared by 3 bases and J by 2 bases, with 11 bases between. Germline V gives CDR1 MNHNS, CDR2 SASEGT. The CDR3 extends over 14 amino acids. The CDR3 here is CASSEAVDTYEQYF. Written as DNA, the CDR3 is TGTGCCAGCAGTGAGGCGGTCGACACCTACGAGCAGTACTTC.

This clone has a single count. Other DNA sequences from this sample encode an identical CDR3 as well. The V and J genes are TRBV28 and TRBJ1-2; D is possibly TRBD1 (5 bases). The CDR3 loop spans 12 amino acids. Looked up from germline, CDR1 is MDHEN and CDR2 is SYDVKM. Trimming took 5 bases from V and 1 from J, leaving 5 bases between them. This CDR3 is CASSGGNYGYTF. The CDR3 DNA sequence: TGTGCCAGCAGTGGGGGTAACTATGGCTACACCTTC.

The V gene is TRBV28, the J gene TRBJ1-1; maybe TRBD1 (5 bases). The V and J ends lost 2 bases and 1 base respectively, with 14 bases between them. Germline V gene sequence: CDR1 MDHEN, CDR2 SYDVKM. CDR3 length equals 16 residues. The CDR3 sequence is CASSLRGRGANTEAFF. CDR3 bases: TGTGCCAGCAGTTTAAGGGGCAGAGGGGCGAACACTGAAGCTTTCTTT.

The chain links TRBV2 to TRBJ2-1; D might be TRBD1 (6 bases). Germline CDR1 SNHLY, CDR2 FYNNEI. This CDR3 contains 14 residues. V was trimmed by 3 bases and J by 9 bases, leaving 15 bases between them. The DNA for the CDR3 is TGTGCCAGCAGTGAGATGGGGGCAGGGTTTGAGCAGTTCTTC. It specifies CASSEMGAGFEQFF.

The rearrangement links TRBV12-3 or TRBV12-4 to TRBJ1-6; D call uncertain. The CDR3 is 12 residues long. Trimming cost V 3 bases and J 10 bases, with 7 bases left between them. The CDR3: CASSFGLSPLHF. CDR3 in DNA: TGTGCCAGCAGTTTCGGGTTATCACCCCTCCACTTT.

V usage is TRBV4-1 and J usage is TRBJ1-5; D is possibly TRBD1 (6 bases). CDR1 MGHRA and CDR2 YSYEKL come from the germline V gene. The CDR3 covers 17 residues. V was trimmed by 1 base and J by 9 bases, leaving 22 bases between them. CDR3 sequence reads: CASSQGGLAPQGLPQHF. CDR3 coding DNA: TGCGCCAGCAGCCAAGGGGGGTTGGCCCCACAGGGTTTGCCCCAGCATTTT.

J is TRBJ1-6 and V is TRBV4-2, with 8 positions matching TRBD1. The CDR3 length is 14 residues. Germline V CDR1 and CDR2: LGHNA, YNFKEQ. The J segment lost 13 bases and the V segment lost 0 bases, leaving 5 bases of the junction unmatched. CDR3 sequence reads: CASSQDKDRAPLHF. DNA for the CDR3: TGTGCCAGCAGCCAAGATAAGGACAGGGCTCCCCTCCACTTT.